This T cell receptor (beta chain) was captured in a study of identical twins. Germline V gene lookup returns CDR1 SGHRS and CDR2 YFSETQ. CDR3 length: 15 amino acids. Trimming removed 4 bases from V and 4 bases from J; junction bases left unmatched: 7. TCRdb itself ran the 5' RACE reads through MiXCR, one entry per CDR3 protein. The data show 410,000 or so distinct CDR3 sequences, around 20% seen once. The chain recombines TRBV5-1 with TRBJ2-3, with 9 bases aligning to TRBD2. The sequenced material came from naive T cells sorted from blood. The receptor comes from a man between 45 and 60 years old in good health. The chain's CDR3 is CASSDGTSRADTQYF. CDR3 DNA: TGCGCCAGCAGCGATGGGACTAGCCGCGCAGATACGCAGTATTTT.